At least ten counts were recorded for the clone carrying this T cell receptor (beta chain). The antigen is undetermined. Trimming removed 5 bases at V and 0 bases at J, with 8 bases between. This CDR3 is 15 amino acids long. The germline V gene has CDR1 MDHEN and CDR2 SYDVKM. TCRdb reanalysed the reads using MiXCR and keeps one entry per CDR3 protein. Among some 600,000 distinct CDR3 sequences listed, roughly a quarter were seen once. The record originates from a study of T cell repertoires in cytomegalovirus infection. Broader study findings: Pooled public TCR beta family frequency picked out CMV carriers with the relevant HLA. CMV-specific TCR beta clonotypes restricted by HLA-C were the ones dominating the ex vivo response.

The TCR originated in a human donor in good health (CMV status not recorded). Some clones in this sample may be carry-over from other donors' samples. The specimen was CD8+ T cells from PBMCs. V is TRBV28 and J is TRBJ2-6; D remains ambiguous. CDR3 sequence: CASSGRNSGANVLTF. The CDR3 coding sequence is TGTGCCAGCAGTGGCAGAAACTCTGGGGCCAACGTCCTGACTTTC. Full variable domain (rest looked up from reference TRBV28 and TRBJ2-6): DVKVTQSSRYLVKRTGEKVFLECVQDMDHENMFWYRQDPGLGLRLIYFSYDVKMKEKGDIPEGYSVSREKKERFSLILESASTNQTSMYLCASSGRNSGANVLTFGAGSRLTVL.